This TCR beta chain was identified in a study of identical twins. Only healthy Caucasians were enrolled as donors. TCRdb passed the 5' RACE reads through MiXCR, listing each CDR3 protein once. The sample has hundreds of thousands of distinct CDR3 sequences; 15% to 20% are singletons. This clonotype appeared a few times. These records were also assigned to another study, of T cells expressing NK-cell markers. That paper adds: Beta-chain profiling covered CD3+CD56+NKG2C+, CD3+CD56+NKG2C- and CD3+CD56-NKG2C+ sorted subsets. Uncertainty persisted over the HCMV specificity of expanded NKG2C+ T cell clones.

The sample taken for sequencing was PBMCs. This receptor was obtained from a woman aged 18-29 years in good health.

The CDR3 sequence: CASMTPGGRAGSYNEQFF. CDR3 nucleotides: TGTGCCAGCATGACCCCGGGCGGGAGGGCCGGGTCCTACAATGAGCAGTTCTTC. J is TRBJ2-1 and V is TRBV6-2 or TRBV6-3; 9 bases are shared with TRBD2. V lost 7 bases and J lost 1; bases outside the gene matches: 14. This CDR3 is 18 amino acids long. Looked up from germline, CDR1 is MNHEY and CDR2 is SVGEGT.